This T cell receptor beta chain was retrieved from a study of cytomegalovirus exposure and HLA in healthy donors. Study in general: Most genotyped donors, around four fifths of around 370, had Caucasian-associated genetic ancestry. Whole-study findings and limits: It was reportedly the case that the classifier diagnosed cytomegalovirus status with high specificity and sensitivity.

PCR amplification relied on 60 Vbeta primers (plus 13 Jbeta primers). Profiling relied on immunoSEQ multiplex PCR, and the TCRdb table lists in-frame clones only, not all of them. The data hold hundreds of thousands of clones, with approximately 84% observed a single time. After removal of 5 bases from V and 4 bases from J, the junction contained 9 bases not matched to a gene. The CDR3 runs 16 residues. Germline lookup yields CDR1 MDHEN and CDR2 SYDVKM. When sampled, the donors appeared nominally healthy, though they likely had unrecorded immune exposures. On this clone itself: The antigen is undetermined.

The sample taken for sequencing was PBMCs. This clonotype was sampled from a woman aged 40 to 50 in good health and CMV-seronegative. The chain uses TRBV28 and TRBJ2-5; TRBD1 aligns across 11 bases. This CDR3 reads CASSLTSGQGGETQYF. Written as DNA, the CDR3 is TGTGCCAGCAGTCTAACCTCGGGACAGGGGGGAGAGACCCAGTACTTC.